The 8 T cell receptor beta chains below all came from one sample that was sequenced in a study of Graves' ophthalmopathy and Graves' hyperthyroidism. The study amplified TCR beta CDR3 regions using RNA transcripts. The library came from an HTBI-primed first-round RT-PCR and a second-round multiplex PCR. TCRdb redid the calling of the multiplex PCR reads with MiXCR, one entry per CDR3 protein. Of 350,000 to 400,000 distinct CDR3 sequences in the sample, around 20% are singletons; the top ten hold roughly 1.4%. Input material: peripheral blood. The receptors originated from a woman in her late teens or twenties with Graves' ophthalmopathy.

This clonotype was detected a few times. This may be a read error, as it is one base from a much larger clone. In this CDR3 the conserved last residue, phenylalanine or tryptophan, is missing, so a read error is likely. V and J are TRBV30 and TRBJ2-7, with D possibly matching TRBD2 (5 bases). The CDR3 runs 14 residues. Germline V gives CDR1 GTSNPN, CDR2 SVGIG (reference sequence). Trimming took 2 bases from V and 9 from J, leaving 20 bases between them. The chain's CDR3 is CAWSNLGSSRGQYL. CDR3 bases: TGTGCCTGGAGTAACCTAGGTTCGTCCCGGGGGCAGTACCTC.

The rearrangement joins TRBV27 to TRBJ1-2, with 7 bases identical to TRBD1. This CDR3 is built from 14 residues. CDR1 and CDR2 (germline): MNHEY, SMNVEV (reference sequence). The ends lost 2 bases at V and 7 bases at J; junction bases unmatched: 7. The CDR3 nucleotides are TGTGCCAGCAGTTTAAGCCGGGACAGCCTTGGCTACACCTTC. It is translated as CASSLSRDSLGYTF.

This clonotype was recorded at least ten times. CDR3 DNA sequence: TGTGCCAGCAGCTTTGGAGTGATGGAGTCCCAGTACTTC. Translated, it gives CASSFGVMESQYF. V gene TRBV11-2 combines with J gene TRBJ2-5; D is unresolved. The germline V gene encodes CDR1 SGHAT and CDR2 FQNNGV. The CDR3 runs to 13 residues. V was clipped by 3 bases and J by 9 bases, with 14 bases between them.

The V and J genes are TRBV24-1 and TRBJ1-2; D remains ambiguous. CDR1 and CDR2 from the germline V gene are KGHDR and SFDVKD. Trimming cost V 0 bases and J 8 bases, with 9 bases left between them. The CDR3 loop spans 13 amino acids. The CDR3 sequence: CATSDLSGKGYTF. The CDR3 DNA sequence: TGTGCCACCAGTGATTTGTCCGGGAAGGGCTACACCTTC.

This clonotype was seen many times. The chain uses TRBV30 and TRBJ2-5; D gene unclear. CDR3 length equals 13 residues. Germline V gene data show CDR1 as GTSNPN and CDR2 as SVGIG (reference sequence). The V gene lost 3 bases and the J gene lost 9 bases, with 17 bases spanning the gap. Here the CDR3 DNA reads TGTGCCTGGAGGCCAGAGACGGGTTGGGCCCAGTACTTC. Residues: CAWRPETGWAQYF.

The CDR3 here is CASSDSGRKLPYEQYF. The CDR3 nucleotides read TGTGCCAGCAGCGATAGCGGGAGGAAACTCCCCTACGAGCAGTACTTC. J is TRBJ2-7 and V is TRBV7-2; the match to TRBD2 covers 10 bases. Trimming at V came to 5 bases and at J to 2 bases, leaving 9 bases not matched to a gene. The length of the CDR3 is 16 residues. CDR1 and CDR2 from the germline V gene are SGHTA and FQGNSA.

This clonotype was seen only once. V usage is TRBV6-2 or TRBV6-3 and J usage is TRBJ2-7; 12 bases are a match to TRBD2. The CDR3 is 17 residues long. With 0 bases clipped from V and 5 bases from J, the junction kept 8 bases outside the gene matches. CDR1 is MNHEY and CDR2 is SVGEGT in the germline V gene. The CDR3 DNA sequence: TGTGCCAGCAGTTACTCGACTAGCGGGAGCTGGGTCCACGAGCAGTACTTC. Translated, it gives CASSYSTSGSWVHEQYF.

The sample holds many counts of this clonotype. The V gene is TRBV3-1, the J gene TRBJ1-1; 11 bases map to TRBD1. The CDR3 has 15 amino acids. CDR1 and CDR2 from the germline V gene are LGHDT and YNNKEL (reference sequence). The V segment lost 4 bases and the J segment 3 bases; nucleotides outside the gene matches: 4. CDR3 sequence reads: CASSLPDRGHTEAFF. CDR3 DNA sequence: TGTGCCAGCAGCCTCCCGGACAGGGGGCACACTGAAGCTTTCTTT.